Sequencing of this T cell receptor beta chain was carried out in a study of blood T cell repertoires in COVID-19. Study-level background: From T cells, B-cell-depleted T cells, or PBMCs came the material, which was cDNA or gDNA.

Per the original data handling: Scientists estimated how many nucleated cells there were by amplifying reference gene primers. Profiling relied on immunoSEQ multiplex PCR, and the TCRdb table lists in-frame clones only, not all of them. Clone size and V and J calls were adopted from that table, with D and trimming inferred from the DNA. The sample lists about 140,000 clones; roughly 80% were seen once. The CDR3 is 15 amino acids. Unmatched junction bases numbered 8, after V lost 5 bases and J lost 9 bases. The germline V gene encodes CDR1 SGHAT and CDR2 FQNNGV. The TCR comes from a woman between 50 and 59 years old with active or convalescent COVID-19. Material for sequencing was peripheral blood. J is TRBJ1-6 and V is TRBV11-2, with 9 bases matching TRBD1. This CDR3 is CASSDRRQGGSPLHF. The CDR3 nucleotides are TGTGCCAGCAGCGACAGACGACAGGGGGGTTCACCCCTCCACTTT.